A single sample gave rise to the 27 T cell receptor beta chains below, sequenced in a study of blood T cell repertoires in COVID-19. The assay was immunoSEQ multiplex PCR, and TCRdb's table has in-frame clones only and misses some. Among roughly 180,000 clones listed, about four fifths were seen once. The sequencing sample was made of peripheral blood. Receptors originate from a woman over 75 with active or convalescent COVID-19.

A few counts support this clone. The J gene is TRBJ2-3, the V gene TRBV7-9; 9 nucleotides match TRBD1. V was clipped by 8 bases and J by 5 bases; unmatched bases: 2. This CDR3 has 12 residues. CDR1 is SEHNR, CDR2 FQNEAQ, per germline (reference sequence). The CDR3: CASGTGRDTQYF. The CDR3 DNA reads as TGTGCCAGCGGGACAGGGCGAGATACGCAGTATTTT.

V usage is TRBV14 and J usage is TRBJ1-2, with 9 bases matching TRBD1. The ends lost 1 base at V and 7 bases at J; junction bases unmatched: 7. Germline lookup yields CDR1 SGHDN and CDR2 FVKESK. This CDR3 region has 15 residues. The CDR3 loop reads CASSQARGTGSGYTF. The CDR3 region has the DNA TGTGCCAGCAGCCAAGCCCGTGGGACAGGGTCTGGCTACACCTTC.

The V gene is TRBV2, the J gene TRBJ1-5; TRBD1 aligns across 7 bases. Germline CDR1 reads SNHLY; CDR2 reads FYNNEI. The CDR3 has 15 residues. With V trimmed by 6 bases and J by 5 bases, 10 bases remained unmatched. For the CDR3, the DNA is TGTGCCAGCAGATCCGACAGGGAACGGGATCAGCCCCAGCATTTT. It specifies CASRSDRERDQPQHF.

This rearrangement joins TRBV25-1 to TRBJ1-2, with D tentatively TRBD1 (5 bases). The CDR3 runs 14 residues. In germline, CDR1 is MGHDK, CDR2 SYGVNS. V was shortened by 5 bases and J by 6 bases, with 16 bases between the two germline ends. CDR3: CASSPAGRIDGYTF. The CDR3 DNA reads TGTGCCAGCAGTCCCGCGGGACGGATAGATGGCTACACCTTC.

The chain recombines TRBV21-1 with TRBJ1-2; the table assigns TRBD1, which was not confirmed against the DNA. TRBV21-1 is recorded as a pseudogene. The CDR3 consists of 13 residues. The CDR3 region is CASTLPGGNGYTF. DNA for the CDR3: TGTGCCAGCACCCTCCCAGGGGGGAATGGCTACACCTTC.

V usage is TRBV6-5 and J usage is TRBJ2-3; D call uncertain. CDR3 length: 14 amino acids. Trimming removed 10 bases at V and 5 bases at J, with 19 bases between. Germline-derived CDR1 and CDR2 are MNHEY and SVGAGI. The CDR3 loop is CATLRHPLGDTQYF. CDR3 in DNA: TGTGCCACCCTTCGACATCCACTTGGAGATACGCAGTATTTT.

The rearrangement links TRBV5-8 to TRBJ1-1, with D possibly matching TRBD1 (5 bases). V was cut by 1 base and J by 0 bases, with 13 bases left in between. Germline CDR1 and CDR2: SGHTS and YDEGEE. This CDR3 spans 16 amino acids. CDR3 in amino acids: CASSLSVGAMNTEAFF. The CDR3 DNA is TGTGCCAGCAGCTTGAGTGTAGGGGCCATGAACACTGAAGCTTTCTTT.

The rearrangement links TRBV9 to TRBJ1-6; D gene ambiguous. The V gene lost 2 bases and the J gene lost 6 bases, with 3 bases spanning the gap. CDR3 length: 12 residues. Germline loops: CDR1 SGDLS, CDR2 YYNGEE. In nucleotides, the CDR3 is TGTGCCAGCAGCGTCGGTAATTCACCCCTCCACTTT. It yields the protein CASSVGNSPLHF.

In its sample, this clone was seen a few times. The gene calls are TRBV7-7 and TRBJ2-7; 9 bases are a match to TRBD2. Germline assignment: CDR1 SSHAT and CDR2 FNYEAQ (reference sequence). The J segment lost 4 bases and the V segment lost 5 bases, leaving 9 bases of the junction unmatched. The CDR3 is made up of 15 amino acids. This chain's CDR3 is CASSPAAGGRYEQYF. DNA of the CDR3: TGTGCCAGCAGCCCAGCCGCGGGGGGGCGTTACGAGCAGTACTTC.

The chain has TRBV12-5 and TRBJ2-4, with D perhaps TRBD2 (6 bases). CDR1 and CDR2 from the germline V gene are LGHNT and FRNRAP. The CDR3 length is 18 residues. The V end was cut by 6 bases, the J end by 3 bases, with 24 bases between. This chain's CDR3 is CASGLKPGDRRNKNIQYF. CDR3 DNA sequence: TGTGCTAGTGGCCTCAAACCGGGGGACCGAAGAAACAAAAACATTCAGTACTTC.

This clone was seen only a few times. The V call is TRBV29-1, the J call TRBJ1-1; 9 bases map to TRBD1. The CDR3 is 15 residues long. The V and J ends lost 7 bases and 0 bases, in that order; junction bases with no gene match: 9. Germline CDR1 is SQVTM and CDR2 is ANQGSEA. CDR3 coding DNA: TGCAGCGGCGGACAGGGGAGAAACCTGAACACTGAAGCTTTCTTT. It specifies CSGGQGRNLNTEAFF.

This chain links TRBV29-1 with TRBJ2-1; TRBD1 agrees at 9 bases. After removal of 0 bases from V and 8 bases from J, the junction contained 8 bases not matched to a gene. The CDR3 sequence is 15 residues long. Germline assignment: CDR1 SQVTM and CDR2 ANQGSEA. CDR3 loop: CSVEDSGTGFDEQFF. The CDR3 DNA reads TGCAGCGTTGAAGACTCCGGGACAGGGTTCGATGAGCAGTTCTTC.

The gene calls are TRBV6-1 and TRBJ1-2, with D tentatively TRBD1 (6 bases). Germline lookup yields CDR1 MNHNS and CDR2 SASEGT. V shed 0 bases and J shed 11 bases, with 19 bases lying between them. The CDR3 runs to 15 residues. The CDR3 loop is CASSEARQVEGKYTF. The CDR3 bases are TGTGCCAGCAGTGAAGCGCGACAGGTCGAGGGGAAGTACACCTTC.

The V and J genes are TRBV19 and TRBJ1-6; 9 nucleotides align to TRBD1. Unmatched junction bases numbered 5, after V lost 7 bases and J lost 7 bases. The CDR3 runs to 14 residues. Looked up from germline, CDR1 is LNHDA and CDR2 is SQIVND (reference sequence). The chain's CDR3 is CASTGDRVNSPLHF. The DNA for the CDR3 is TGTGCCAGTACCGGGGACAGGGTCAATTCACCCCTCCACTTT.

J is TRBJ1-2 and V is TRBV7-3, with TRBD1 matching over 11 bases. There are 15 residues in the CDR3. The ends lost 5 bases at V and 4 bases at J; junction bases unmatched: 6. Per the germline V gene, CDR1 is SGHTA and CDR2 is FQGTGA. The CDR3 region has the DNA TGTGCCAGCAGCCCCGGACAGGGGGCGATCTATGGCTACACCTTC. It encodes CASSPGQGAIYGYTF.

The rearrangement uses TRBV9 and TRBJ2-5; 14 bases are a match to TRBD2. Germline assignment: CDR1 SGDLS and CDR2 YYNGEE. Trimming at V came to 4 bases and at J to 5 bases, leaving 1 base not matched to a gene. The CDR3 length is 14 residues. The CDR3 reads CASSRLAGGETQYF. In DNA form, the CDR3 reads TGTGCCAGCAGCCGACTAGCGGGAGGGGAGACCCAGTACTTC.

J is TRBJ1-4 and V is TRBV19, with 8 nucleotides matching TRBD1. J gave up 7 bases and V 3 bases, and 4 bases lay outside the gene matches. This CDR3 region has 14 residues. Germline CDR1 is LNHDA and CDR2 is SQIVND (reference sequence). The CDR3 protein is CASSIPDRVEKLFF. The CDR3 bases are TGTGCCAGTAGTATTCCGGACAGGGTTGAAAAACTGTTTTTT. The full variable domain, completed using reference TRBV19 and TRBJ1-4, is DGGITQSPKYLFRKEGQNVTLSCEQNLNHDAMYWYRQDPGQGLRLIYYSQIVNDFQKGDIAEGYSVSREKKESFPLTVTSAQKNPTAFYLCASSIPDRVEKLFFGSGTQLSVL.

The chain uses TRBV7-8 and TRBJ1-2, with 12 bases that match TRBD1. Per germline, CDR1 SGHVS and CDR2 FQNEAQ. V gave up 0 bases and J gave up 4 bases; unmatched junction bases: 3. The CDR3 consists of 16 residues. The CDR3 sequence: CASSLAGTGGGYGYTF. The CDR3 DNA is TGTGCCAGCAGCTTAGCCGGGACAGGGGGCGGCTATGGCTACACCTTC.

The gene calls are TRBV19 and TRBJ2-3; TRBD2 matches 10 bases. Trimming took 4 bases from V and 3 from J; bases not matched to a gene: 4. This CDR3 is built from 15 residues. From germline, CDR1 is LNHDA and CDR2 SQIVND (reference sequence). Here the CDR3 DNA reads TGTGCCAGTAGTACGGGTAGCGGGAGGACAGATACGCAGTATTTT. Its translation: CASSTGSGRTDTQYF.

This clone was observed once. The V gene is TRBV5-4, the J gene TRBJ2-7; 12 nucleotides match TRBD1. Germline trimming cut 4 bases from V and 5 bases from J; bases unmatched to any gene: 7. CDR1 and CDR2 (germline): SGHNT, YYREEE (reference sequence). CDR3 length: 15 amino acids. The CDR3 region has the DNA TGTGCCAGCAGCCCGCTGGGACAGGGGGCGGACGAGCAGTACTTC. This encodes CASSPLGQGADEQYF.

This clone has a single count. The rearrangement uses TRBV4-1 and TRBJ1-2, with 8 bases fitting TRBD1. V trimming: 0 bases; J trimming: 5 bases; junction bases outside the gene matches: 8. This CDR3 has 16 amino acids. Germline loops: CDR1 MGHRA, CDR2 YSYEKL. CDR3: CASSQDSGQGSYGYTF. The DNA for the CDR3 is TGCGCCAGCAGCCAAGATTCAGGACAGGGCTCTTATGGCTACACCTTC.

The V and J genes are TRBV4-1 and TRBJ1-1; D is undetermined. Germline V gene sequence: CDR1 MGHRA, CDR2 YSYEKL. There are 16 residues in the CDR3. With 0 bases removed from V and 0 bases from J, the gap between germline ends came to 11 bases. In DNA form, the CDR3 reads TGCGCCAGCAGCCAAGACGGCAGACTGATGAACACTGAAGCTTTCTTT. Translation: CASSQDGRLMNTEAFF.

The chain uses TRBV7-3 and TRBJ1-1, with D possibly matching TRBD1 (5 bases). Deletions cut 5 bases from V and 5 bases from J, with 24 bases between. Germline-derived CDR1 and CDR2 are SGHTA and FQGTGA. The CDR3 is made up of 17 amino acids. In nucleotides, the CDR3 is TGTGCCAGCAGCCCCTCTGGTCGACTAGGGGCCGGGACTGAAGCTTTCTTT. This translates into CASSPSGRLGAGTEAFF.

The chain links TRBV9 to TRBJ2-1; 10 bases align to TRBD2. Trimming at V came to 0 bases and at J to 4 bases, leaving 4 bases not matched to a gene. CDR3 length: 16 residues. CDR1 SGDLS and CDR2 YYNGEE come from the germline V gene. CDR3 region: CASSVEGLAAYNEQFF. CDR3 in DNA: TGTGCCAGCAGCGTAGAAGGACTAGCGGCTTACAATGAGCAGTTCTTC.

V and J are TRBV14 and TRBJ2-7; 7 nucleotides align to TRBD1. J was trimmed by 0 bases and V by 3 bases; bases with no gene match: 8. The CDR3 has 16 amino acids. Germline V gene sequence: CDR1 SGHDN, CDR2 FVKESK. CDR3 protein: CASSHLPGQSSYEQYF. CDR3 bases: TGTGCCAGCAGCCATCTACCGGGACAGAGCTCCTACGAGCAGTACTTC.

The chain links TRBV19 to TRBJ2-5, with 9 positions matching TRBD2. The ends lost 5 bases at V and 1 base at J; junction bases unmatched: 8. Germline CDR1 is LNHDA and CDR2 is SQIVND (reference sequence). The CDR3 length is 16 residues. The DNA for the CDR3 is TGTGCCAGTAGTTTCCTAGCGGGAACCCTCCAAGAGACCCAGTACTTC. Translation gives CASSFLAGTLQETQYF. Supplemented by reference TRBV19 and TRBJ2-5, the full variable domain reads DGGITQSPKYLFRKEGQNVTLSCEQNLNHDAMYWYRQDPGQGLRLIYYSQIVNDFQKGDIAEGYSVSREKKESFPLTVTSAQKNPTAFYLCASSFLAGTLQETQYFGPGTRLLVL.

This chain joins TRBV30 and TRBJ1-4; D might be TRBD1 (6 bases). V lost 5 bases, J lost 6 bases, and 13 bases lay in between. The CDR3 runs 13 residues. Germline V lookup: CDR1 GTSNPN, CDR2 SVGIG (reference sequence). The CDR3, as DNA: TGTGCCTGGGCCAGGGGTCGACATGAAAAACTGTTTTTT. Its translation is CAWARGRHEKLFF.